A single sample is the source of the 10 T cell receptor beta chains below, sequenced in a study of blood T cells in healthy people across ages. Primers used in a second PCR of roughly 7 to 12 cycles were a sample-barcoded 5' primer and a J-beta primer mix. One entry per CDR3 protein results from TCRdb running MiXCR on the 5' RACE reads. The sample includes 720,000 or so distinct CDR3 sequences, 40% to 45% seen only once; the top ten take around 30%. The sample taken for sequencing was blood. The receptors were sampled from a man older than 75 in good health.

J is TRBJ2-3 and V is TRBV12-3 or TRBV12-4, with TRBD1 matching 9 bases. The CDR3 has 14 residues. With V trimmed by 7 bases and J by 5 bases, 7 bases remained unmatched. The CDR3 loop is CASTWDRVVDTQYF. Here the CDR3 DNA reads TGTGCCAGCACCTGGGACAGGGTGGTAGATACGCAGTATTTT.

The rearrangement links TRBV21-1 to TRBJ1-4. TRBV21-1 is given as a pseudogene. CDR3 length: 13 amino acids. The CDR3 spells CASSNTTNEKLFF. CDR3 DNA: TGTGCCAGCAGCAATACAACTAATGAAAAACTGTTTTTT.

This chain joins TRBV20-1 and TRBJ1-5, with TRBD1 matching over 7 bases. V dropped 4 bases and J dropped 5; count of bases not matched to a gene: 11. The germline CDR1 and CDR2 sequences are DFQATT and SNEGSKA (reference sequence). The CDR3 length is 15 residues. The CDR3 loop is CSATLEQGTYQPQHF. The CDR3 nucleotides are TGCAGTGCTACTTTAGAACAGGGGACTTATCAGCCCCAGCATTTT.

The chain recombines TRBV29-1 with TRBJ2-7; 7 nucleotides agree with TRBD1. Per the germline V gene, CDR1 is SQVTM and CDR2 is ANQGSEA. The CDR3 runs 18 residues. With 4 bases clipped from V and 3 bases from J, the junction kept 21 bases outside the gene matches. The CDR3 DNA reads TGCAGCGTTGTAAGTGGGACAGCTTCTTTCCTCAAGGGCTACGAGCAGTACTTC. Translating it yields CSVVSGTASFLKGYEQYF.

In its sample, this clonotype was seen a few times. The chain uses TRBV6-5 and TRBJ2-1; TRBD2 might be the D (6 bases). CDR1 and CDR2 (germline): MNHEY, SVGAGI. The CDR3 has 14 amino acids. Deletions cut 2 bases from V and 7 bases from J, with 12 bases between. The CDR3 DNA sequence: TGTGCCAGCAGTTACACGGGGGTGCATAATGAGCAGTTCTTC. Protein sequence: CASSYTGVHNEQFF.

The chain recombines TRBV9 with TRBJ2-3; TRBD2 might be the D (6 bases). CDR3 length equals 14 residues. In germline, CDR1 is SGDLS, CDR2 YYNGEE. The V gene lost 1 base and the J gene lost 3 bases, with 9 bases spanning the gap. The CDR3 DNA follows: TGTGCCAGCAGCGTAAGTCTAGCGACAGATACGCAGTATTTT. It is translated as CASSVSLATDTQYF.

In this sample, this clonotype turned up a few times. The chain combines TRBV24-1 with TRBJ2-1; D possibly corresponds to TRBD2 (5 bases). Trimming removed 12 bases at V and 8 bases at J, with 16 bases between. There are 12 residues in the CDR3. The germline CDR1 and CDR2 sequences are KGHDR and SFDVKD. CDR3 in amino acids: CASSGQRDEQFF. CDR3 coding DNA: TGTGCCTCGAGCGGCCAAAGAGATGAGCAGTTCTTC.

This clonotype was observed many times. The chain's CDR3 is CAARQRQGRNRQYF. The CDR3 nucleotides read TGTGCCGCGAGACAAAGACAGGGGAGGAATAGGCAGTACTTC. V usage is TRBV6-9 and J usage is TRBJ2-5, with 8 bases identical to TRBD1. V was pared by 11 bases and J by 11 bases, with 19 bases of the junction left unmatched. Germline-derived CDR1 and CDR2 are MNHGY and SVAAGI. The CDR3 totals 14 residues.

This clonotype has more than one count but fewer than ten. DNA of the CDR3: TGTGCCAGCCTCGGACTAGCGGGGCCCACAGATACGCAGTATTTT. It translates to CASLGLAGPTDTQYF. This chain uses TRBV12-3 or TRBV12-4 with TRBJ2-3; 12 positions agree with TRBD2. CDR3 length: 15 residues. The trim removed 8 bases at V and 2 bases at J, leaving 5 bases unmatched.

The chain uses TRBV18 and TRBJ2-4, with 12 nucleotides matching TRBD2. The DNA end favors TRBJ2-7, so the J call may be wrong. Germline CDR1 and CDR2: KGHSH and LQKENI. The CDR3 covers 15 residues. The CDR3 loop reads CASSPSGRALREQYF. The DNA of the CDR3 is TGTGCCAGCTCCCCTAGCGGGAGGGCCTTGCGCGAGCAGTACTTC.